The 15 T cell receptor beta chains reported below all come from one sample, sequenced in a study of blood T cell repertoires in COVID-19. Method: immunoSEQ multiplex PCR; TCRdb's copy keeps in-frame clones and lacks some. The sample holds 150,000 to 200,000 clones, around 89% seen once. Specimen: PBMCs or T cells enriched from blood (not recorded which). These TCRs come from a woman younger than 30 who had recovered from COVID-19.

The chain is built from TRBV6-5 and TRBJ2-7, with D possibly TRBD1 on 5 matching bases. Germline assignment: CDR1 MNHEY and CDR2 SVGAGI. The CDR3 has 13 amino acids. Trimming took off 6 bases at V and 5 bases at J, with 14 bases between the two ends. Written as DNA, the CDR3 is TGTGCCAGCAGCCAGGGTAGTGGGGACGAGCAGTACTTC. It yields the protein CASSQGSGDEQYF.

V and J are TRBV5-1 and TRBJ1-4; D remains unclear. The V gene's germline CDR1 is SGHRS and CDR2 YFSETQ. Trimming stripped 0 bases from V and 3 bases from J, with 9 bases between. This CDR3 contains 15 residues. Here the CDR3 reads CASSLDGRSNEKLFF. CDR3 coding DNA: TGCGCCAGCAGCTTGGATGGCAGATCTAATGAAAAACTGTTTTTT.

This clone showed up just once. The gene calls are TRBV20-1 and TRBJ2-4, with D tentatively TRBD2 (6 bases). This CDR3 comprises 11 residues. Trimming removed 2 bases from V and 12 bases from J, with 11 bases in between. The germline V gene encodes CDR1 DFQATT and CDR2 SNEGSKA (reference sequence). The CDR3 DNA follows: TGCAGTGCTAGAAGGGAGGAGGCTCAGTACTTC. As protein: CSARREEAQYF.

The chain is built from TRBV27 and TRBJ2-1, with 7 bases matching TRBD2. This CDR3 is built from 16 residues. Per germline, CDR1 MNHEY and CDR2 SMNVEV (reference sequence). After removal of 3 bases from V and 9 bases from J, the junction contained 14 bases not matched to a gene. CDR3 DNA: TGTGCCAGCAGTTTCGGGGGTTCTATGGGACTATTTGAGCAGTTCTTC. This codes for CASSFGGSMGLFEQFF.

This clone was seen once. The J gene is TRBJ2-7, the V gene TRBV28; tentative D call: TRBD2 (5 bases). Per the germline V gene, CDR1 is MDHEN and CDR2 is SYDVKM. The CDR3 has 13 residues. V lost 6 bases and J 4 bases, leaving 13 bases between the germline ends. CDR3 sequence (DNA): TGTGCCAGCAGCCCTGCTGGGAGTTACGAGCAGTACTTC. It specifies CASSPAGSYEQYF.

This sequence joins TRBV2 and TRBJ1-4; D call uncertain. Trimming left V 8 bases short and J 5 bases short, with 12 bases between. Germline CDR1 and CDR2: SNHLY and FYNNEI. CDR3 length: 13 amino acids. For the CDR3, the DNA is TGTGCCAGCTGCCCGCGGATAAATGAAAAACTGTTTTTT. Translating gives CASCPRINEKLFF.

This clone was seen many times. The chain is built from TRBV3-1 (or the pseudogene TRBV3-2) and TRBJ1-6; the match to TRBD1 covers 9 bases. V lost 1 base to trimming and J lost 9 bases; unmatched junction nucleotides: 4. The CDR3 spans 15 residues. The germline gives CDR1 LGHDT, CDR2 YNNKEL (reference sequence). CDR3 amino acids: CASSQGDRASSPLHF. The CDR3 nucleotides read TGTGCCAGCAGCCAAGGGGACAGGGCTTCTTCACCCCTCCACTTT.

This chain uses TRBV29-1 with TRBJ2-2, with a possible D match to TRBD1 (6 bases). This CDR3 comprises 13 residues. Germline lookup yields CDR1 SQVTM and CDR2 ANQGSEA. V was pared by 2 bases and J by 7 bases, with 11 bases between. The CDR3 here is CSVESGQLGELFF. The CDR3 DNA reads TGCAGCGTTGAATCCGGACAGCTCGGGGAGCTGTTTTTT.

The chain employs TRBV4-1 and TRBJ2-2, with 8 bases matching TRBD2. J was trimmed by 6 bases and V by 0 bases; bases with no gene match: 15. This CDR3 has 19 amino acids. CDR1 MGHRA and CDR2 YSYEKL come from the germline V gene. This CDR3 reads CASSQEPGTRGWVAGELFF. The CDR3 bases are TGCGCCAGCAGCCAAGAGCCGGGGACTAGGGGTTGGGTGGCCGGGGAGCTGTTTTTT.

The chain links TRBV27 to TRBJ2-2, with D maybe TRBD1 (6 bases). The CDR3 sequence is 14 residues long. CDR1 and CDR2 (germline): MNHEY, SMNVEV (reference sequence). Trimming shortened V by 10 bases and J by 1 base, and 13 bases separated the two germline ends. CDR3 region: CATRGAENTGELFF. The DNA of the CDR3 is TGTGCCACCAGGGGCGCCGAGAACACCGGGGAGCTGTTTTTT.

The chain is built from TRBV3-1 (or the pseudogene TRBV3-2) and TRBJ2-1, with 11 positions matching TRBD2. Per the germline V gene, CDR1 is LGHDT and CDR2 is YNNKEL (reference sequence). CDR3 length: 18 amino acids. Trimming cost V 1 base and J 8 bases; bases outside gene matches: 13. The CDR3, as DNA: TGTGCCAGCAGCCAAGCGGCCACTAGCGGGAGCCTATTCGATGAGCAGTTCTTC. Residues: CASSQAATSGSLFDEQFF.

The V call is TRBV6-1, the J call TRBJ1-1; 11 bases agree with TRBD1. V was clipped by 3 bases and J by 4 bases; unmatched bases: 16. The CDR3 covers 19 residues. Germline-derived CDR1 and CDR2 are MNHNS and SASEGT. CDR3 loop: CASSDPQLPRDRGGTEAFF. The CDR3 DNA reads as TGTGCCAGCAGTGATCCCCAGCTTCCCAGGGACAGGGGGGGCACTGAAGCTTTCTTT.

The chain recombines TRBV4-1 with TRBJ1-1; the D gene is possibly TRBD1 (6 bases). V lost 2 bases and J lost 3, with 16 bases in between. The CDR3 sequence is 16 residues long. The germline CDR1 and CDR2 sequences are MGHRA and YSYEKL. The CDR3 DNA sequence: TGCGCCAGCAGCCAAACCCTAGGGGGAGTTCACACTGAAGCTTTCTTT. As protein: CASSQTLGGVHTEAFF.

CDR3 sequence: CASSPFRGGRTDTQYF. CDR3 sequence (DNA): TGTGCCAGCTCACCATTCCGAGGAGGGAGAACAGATACGCAGTATTTT. The chain links TRBV18 to TRBJ2-3; D may be TRBD2 (6 bases). The V end lost 2 bases, the J end lost 3 bases, and 15 bases lay between the germline ends. Germline loops: CDR1 KGHSH, CDR2 LQKENI. The CDR3 is 16 amino acids.

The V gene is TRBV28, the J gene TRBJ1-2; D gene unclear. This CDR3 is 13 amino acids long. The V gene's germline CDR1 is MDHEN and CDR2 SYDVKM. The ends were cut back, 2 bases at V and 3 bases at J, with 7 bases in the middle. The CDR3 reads CASSLMRDYGYTF. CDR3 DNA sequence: TGTGCCAGCAGTTTAATGCGGGACTATGGCTACACCTTC.